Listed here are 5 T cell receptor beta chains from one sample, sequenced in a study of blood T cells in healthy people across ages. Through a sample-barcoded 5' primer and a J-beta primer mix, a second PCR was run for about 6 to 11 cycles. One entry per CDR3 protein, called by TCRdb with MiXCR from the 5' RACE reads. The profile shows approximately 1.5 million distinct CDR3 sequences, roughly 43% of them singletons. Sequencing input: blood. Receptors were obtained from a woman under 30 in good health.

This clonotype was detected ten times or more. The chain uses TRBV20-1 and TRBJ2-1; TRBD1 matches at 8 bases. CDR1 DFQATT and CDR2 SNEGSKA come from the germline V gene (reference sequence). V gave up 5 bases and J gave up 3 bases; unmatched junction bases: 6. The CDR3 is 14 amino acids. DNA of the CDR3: TGCAGTGCTTCTACAGGGGGAGACTACAATGAGCAGTTCTTC. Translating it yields CSASTGGDYNEQFF.

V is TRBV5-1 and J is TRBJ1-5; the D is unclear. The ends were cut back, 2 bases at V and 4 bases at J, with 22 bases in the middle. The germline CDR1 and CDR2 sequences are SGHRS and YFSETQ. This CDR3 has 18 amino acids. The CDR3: CASSFSPSDLRGNQPQHF. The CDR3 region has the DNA TGCGCCAGCAGCTTTTCCCCATCCGACCTGCGGGGAAATCAGCCCCAGCATTTT. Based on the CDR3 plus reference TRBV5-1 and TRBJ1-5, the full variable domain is KAGVTQTPRYLIKTRGQQVTLSCSPISGHRSVSWYQQTPGQGLQFLFEYFSETQRNKGNFPGRFSGRQFSNSRSEMNVSTLELGDSALYLCASSFSPSDLRGNQPQHFGDGTRLSIL.

CDR3 amino acids: CASSLSGALLGYTF. The CDR3 region has the DNA TGTGCCAGCAGCCTTAGTGGGGCGCTTCTTGGCTACACCTTC. The V and J genes are TRBV28 and TRBJ1-2, with a possible D match to TRBD1 (5 bases). This CDR3 is 14 amino acids long. Trimming removed 6 bases from V and 7 bases from J, with 18 bases in between. Germline assignment: CDR1 MDHEN and CDR2 SYDVKM.

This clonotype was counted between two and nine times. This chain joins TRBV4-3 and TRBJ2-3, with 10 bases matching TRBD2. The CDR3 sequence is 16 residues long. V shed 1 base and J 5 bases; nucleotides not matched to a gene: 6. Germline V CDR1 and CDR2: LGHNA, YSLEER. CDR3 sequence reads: CASSQASGGALDTQYF. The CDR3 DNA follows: TGCGCCAGCAGCCAAGCGAGCGGGGGGGCCTTAGATACGCAGTATTTT.

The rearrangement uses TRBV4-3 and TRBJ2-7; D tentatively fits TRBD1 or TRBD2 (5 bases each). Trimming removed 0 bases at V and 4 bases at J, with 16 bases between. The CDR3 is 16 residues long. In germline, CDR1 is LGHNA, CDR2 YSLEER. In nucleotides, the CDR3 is TGCGCCAGCAGCCAAGAGCCTGGGACGACCGCTTACGAGCAGTACTTC. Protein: CASSQEPGTTAYEQYF.